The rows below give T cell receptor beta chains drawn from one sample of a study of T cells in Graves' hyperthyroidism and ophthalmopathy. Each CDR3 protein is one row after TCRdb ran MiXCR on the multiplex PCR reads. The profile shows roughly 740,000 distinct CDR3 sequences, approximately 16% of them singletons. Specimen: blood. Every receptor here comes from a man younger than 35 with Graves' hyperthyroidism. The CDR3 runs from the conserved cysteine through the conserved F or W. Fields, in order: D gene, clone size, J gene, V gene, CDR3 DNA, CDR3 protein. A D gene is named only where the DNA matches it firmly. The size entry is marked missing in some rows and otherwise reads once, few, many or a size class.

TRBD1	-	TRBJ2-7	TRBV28	TGTGCCAGCAGGCGCGGACAGGGTCTCTACGAGCAGTACTTC	CASRRGQGLYEQYF
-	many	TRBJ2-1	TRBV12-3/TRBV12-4	TGTGCCAGCAGTAACAGGGATTCCTACAATGAGCAGTTCTTC	CASSNRDSYNEQFF
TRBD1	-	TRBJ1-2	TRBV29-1	TGCAGCGCCGGAGAGGGGGCGGACTATGGCTACACCTTC	CSAGEGADYGYTF
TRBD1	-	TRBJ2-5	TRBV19	TGTGCCAGTAGTTCCCGGACAGGGGGCCTGAAGACCCAGTACTTC	CASSSRTGGLKTQYF
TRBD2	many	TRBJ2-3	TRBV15	TGTGCCACCAGCATCCTAGCGGGAGGCCTCACAGATACGCAGTATTTT	CATSILAGGLTDTQYF
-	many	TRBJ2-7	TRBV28	TGTGCCAGCAGTTCCCTTATTATCTCCTACGAGCAGTACTTC	CASSSLIISYEQYF
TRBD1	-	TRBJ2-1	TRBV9	TGTGCCAGCAGCGTACAGGGGGCGTACAATGAGCAGTTCTTC	CASSVQGAYNEQFF
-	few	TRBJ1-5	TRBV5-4	TGTGCCAGCTCCCGATCCGGTGAACAGCCCCAGCATTTT	CASSRSGEQPQHF
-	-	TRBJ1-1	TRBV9	TGTGCCAGCAGCCGAGACCCCCGAACTGAAGCTTTCTTT	CASSRDPRTEAFF
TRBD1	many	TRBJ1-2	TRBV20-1	TGCAGCGCTCCGGACAGGAACTATGGCTACACCTTC	CSAPDRNYGYTF
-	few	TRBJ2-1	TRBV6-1	TGTGCCAGCAGGCTAGCAACGAGACTCGATGAGCAGTTCTTC	CASRLATRLDEQFF
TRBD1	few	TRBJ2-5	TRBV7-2	TGTGCCAGCAGGTGGACAGGGGGTTTCGCAGAGACCCAGTACTTC	CASRWTGGFAETQYF
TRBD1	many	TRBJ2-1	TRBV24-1	TGTGCCACCAGTCGTCCCGGGACAGGGGAATACAATGAGCAGTTCTTC	CATSRPGTGEYNEQFF
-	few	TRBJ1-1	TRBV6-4	TGTGCCAGCAGTGACTCAGGGGCCTATAACACTGAAGCTTTCTTT	CASSDSGAYNTEAFF
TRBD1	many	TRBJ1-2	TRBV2	TGTGCCAGCAGTGGGGGACAGGGGGCATTTGGCTACACCTTC	CASSGGQGAFGYTF
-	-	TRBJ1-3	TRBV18	TGTGCCAGCTCTCTCGACAGGCTGACTGGAAACACCATATATTTT	CASSLDRLTGNTIYF
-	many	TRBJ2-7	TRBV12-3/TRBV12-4	TGTGCCAGCTCCCCACGAAGGAAAGGCTACGAGCAGTACTTC	CASSPRRKGYEQYF
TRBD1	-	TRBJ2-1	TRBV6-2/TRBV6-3	TGTGCCAGCAGGCCACCCGGGACAGGGGGCAATGAGCAGTTCTTC	CASRPPGTGGNEQFF
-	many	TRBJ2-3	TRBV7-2	TGTGCCAGCAGCTCCCGACTATTAGATACGCAGTATTTT	CASSSRLLDTQYF
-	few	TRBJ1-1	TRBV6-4	TGTGCCAGCAGTGAGGGGAACGGTTTGGCTTTCTTT	CASSEGNGLAFF
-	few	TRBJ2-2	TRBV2	TGTGCCAGCAGGGGGGAGGCTCATAACACCGGGGAGCTGTTTTTT	CASRGEAHNTGELFF
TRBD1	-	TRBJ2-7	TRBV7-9	TGTGCCAGCAGCCAGGCTCAGGGGGCCCCCTACGAGCAGTACTTC	CASSQAQGAPYEQYF
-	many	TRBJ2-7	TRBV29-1	TGCAGCGTTTTTGAGGGAGGCGAGCAGTACTTC	CSVFEGGEQYF
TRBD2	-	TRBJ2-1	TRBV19	TGTGCCAGTAGTACCCAACTAGCGGGAGGAGTTAATGAGCAGTTCTTC	CASSTQLAGGVNEQFF
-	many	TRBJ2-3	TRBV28	TGTGCCAGCACTGACGCCCAGACGCAGTATTTT	CASTDAQTQYF
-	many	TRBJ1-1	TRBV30	TGTGCCTGGGGGGCCCCCACAGCACAATTTACTGAAGCTTTCTTT	CAWGAPTAQFTEAFF
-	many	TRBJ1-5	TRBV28	TGTGCCAGCAGTCTCTCCTTACGAAAGGGGAGCAATCAGCCCCAGCATTTT	CASSLSLRKGSNQPQHF
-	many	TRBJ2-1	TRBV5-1	TGCGCCAGCAGCTTGGCCGGGGTAGCAGAGACCAATGAGCAGTTCTTC	CASSLAGVAETNEQFF
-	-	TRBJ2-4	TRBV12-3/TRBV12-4	TGTGCCAGCAGTTTAGTCGTCGAGGGGAACATTCAGTACTTC	CASSLVVEGNIQYF
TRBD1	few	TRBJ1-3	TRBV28	TGTGCCAGCAGTTCCCTAGGGACAGGGGGAATTGGAAACACCATATATTTT	CASSSLGTGGIGNTIYF
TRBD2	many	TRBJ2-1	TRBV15	TGTGCCACCAAAACGGGACTAGCGGGAGGCTACAATGAGCAGTTCTTC	CATKTGLAGGYNEQFF
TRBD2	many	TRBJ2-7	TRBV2	TGTGCCAGCAAAGCGGGGGGATCCTACGAGCAGTACTTC	CASKAGGSYEQYF
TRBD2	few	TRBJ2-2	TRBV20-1	TGCAGTGCTAGAGTGCGGGAGGCCGGGGAGCTGTTTTTT	CSARVREAGELFF
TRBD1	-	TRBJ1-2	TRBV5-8	TGTGCCAGCAGCTTGTGGGACAGGGGTTACTACACCTTC	CASSLWDRGYYTF
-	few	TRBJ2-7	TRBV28	TGTGCCAGCAGTTACGGGACGGTCCTTTACGAGCAGTACTTC	CASSYGTVLYEQYF
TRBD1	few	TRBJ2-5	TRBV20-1	TGCAGTGCTACCGGGGACAGCCAAGAGACCCAGTACTTC	CSATGDSQETQYF
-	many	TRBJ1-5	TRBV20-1	TGCAGTGCTAGCGACCGCCCCGCGGGCAATCAGCCCCAGCATTTT	CSASDRPAGNQPQHF
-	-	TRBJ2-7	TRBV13	TGTGCCAGCACCTACACTCTGGGGGCGGCGGAGCAGTACTTC	CASTYTLGAAEQYF
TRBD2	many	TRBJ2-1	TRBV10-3	TGTGCCATCAGGGCTAGCGGGGCTTACAATGAGCAGTTCTTC	CAIRASGAYNEQFF